This paragraph covers one TCR beta chain sequence. Its matching antigen is unknown. The data were obtained in a study of siplizumab effects on memory and regulatory T cells. The CDR3 totals 13 residues. Between the trimmed V and J ends, which lost 5 bases and 9 bases, there was a span of 17 bases. The germline V gene has CDR1 SGHTA and CDR2 FQGNSA. Assays were performed on 9.7 x 10^4 or so TCR templates per sample. Profiled with immunoSEQ multiplex PCR; TCRdb holds only in-frame clones, not every one. The sample shows approximately 100,000 clones, about 90% of them seen only once. Study results and caveats: Treatment with siplizumab left mappable alloreactive CD4+ clones averaging roughly 69% Treg-derived, compared with 25% to 30% in controls. About 75-95% of proliferating CD4+ or CD8+ clones had no assignable naive or memory phenotype.

Sequenced input: CD4+ T cells sorted from blood. This receptor was identified in a human donor in good health. Some clones in this sample may be carry-over from other donors' samples. V gene TRBV7-2 combines with J gene TRBJ2-7, with a tentative D call TRBD2 (7 bases). The CDR3: CASSRGASLGQYF. In nucleotides, the CDR3 is TGTGCCAGCAGCCGGGGGGCAAGCCTGGGGCAGTACTTC.